These T cell receptor beta chains were read from a single sample in a study of T cell changes during pregnancy in multiple sclerosis. Using immunoSEQ multiplex PCR, the repertoire was profiled, and TCRdb retains in-frame clones only, with some absent. The sample has 30,000 to 35,000 clones, less than 95% seen once; the top ten hold under 15%. The sequences come from CD8+ T cells from peripheral blood mononuclear cells, collected in the first trimester of pregnancy. These receptor sequences come from a female donor with multiple sclerosis, enrolled in a pregnancy study. CDR3s include the opening cysteine and the closing phenylalanine or tryptophan. The D gene is left open where the match is weak. Rows may omit the clone size; those that give it use once, few, many or a size class.

CDR3 length | J gene | D gene | clone size | V gene | CDR3 DNA | CDR3 protein
15 | TRBJ1-2 | TRBD1 | . | TRBV5-6 | TGTGCCAGCTCCCAGAGAGGACAGGGACGGTATGGCTACACCTTC | CASSQRGQGRYGYTF
18 | TRBJ2-7 | TRBD2 | . | TRBV4-3 | TGCGCCAGCAGCCAAGAACCAGGGACTAGCGGGAGCCCCTACGAGCAGTACTTC | CASSQEPGTSGSPYEQYF
14 | TRBJ2-1 | . | . | TRBV15 | TGTGCCACCCGACGCGGGACAGCATTCAATGAGCAGTTCTTC | CATRRGTAFNEQFF
12 | TRBJ2-7 | . | . | TRBV19 | TGTGCCAGTAGTATATCAGGATCCGAGCAGTACTTC | CASSISGSEQYF
15 | TRBJ2-7 | . | once | TRBV5-8 | TGTGCCAGCAGCTCCTGGAGGAGCCTCCGTGGTGAGCAGTACTTC | CASSSWRSLRGEQYF
15 | TRBJ2-7 | TRBD2 | . | TRBV4-2 | TGTGCCAGCAGCCATAGCGGGAGCCCAACCTACGAGCAGTACTTC | CASSHSGSPTYEQYF
14 | TRBJ1-1 | . | once | TRBV2 | TGTGCCAGCAGTGAACCCGGGGGGTACACTGAAGCTTTCTTT | CASSEPGGYTEAFF
15 | TRBJ2-3 | TRBD2 | . | TRBV5-6 | TGTGCCAGCATCCCCTGGCTAGCGGGCCCAGATACGCAGTATTTT | CASIPWLAGPDTQYF
12 | TRBJ2-1 | TRBD1 | . | TRBV7-9 | TGTGCCAGCAGCTTACCAGACAGGGTGAAGTTCTTC | CASSLPDRVKFF
16 | TRBJ1-5 | . | . | TRBV27 | TGTGCCAGCAGTGCTTATCAGGGAACCCTCAATCAGCCCCAGCATTTT | CASSAYQGTLNQPQHF
12 | TRBJ2-1 | . | . | TRBV29-1 | . | CSVGDWGVGAFF
15 | TRBJ2-1 | . | . | TRBV4-1 | TGCGCCAGCAGCCACCCGACAGGCCCTCACAATGAGCAGTTCTTC | CASSHPTGPHNEQFF
15 | TRBJ2-3 | . | . | TRBV9 | TGTGCCAGCAGCGTCCTCGGACAGAACACAGATACGCAGTATTTT | CASSVLGQNTDTQYF
11 | TRBJ2-7 | . | . | TRBV2 | TGTGCCAGCACGGACAGCTACGAGCAGTACTTC | CASTDSYEQYF
14 | TRBJ2-7 | . | . | TRBV19 | TGTGCCAGTAGTATTACGGGTGGCTCCTACGAGCAGTACTTC | CASSITGGSYEQYF
14 | TRBJ1-5 | . | . | TRBV28 | TGTGCCAGCAGTGGAACAGGGAGCAATCAGCCCCAGCATTTT | CASSGTGSNQPQHF
16 | TRBJ2-7 | TRBD2 | . | TRBV7-9 | TGTGCCAGCAGCTTCGGGCGGGAGTGGAGCTCCTACGAGCAGTACTTC | CASSFGREWSSYEQYF
16 | TRBJ2-5 | TRBD2 | . | TRBV14 | TGTGCCAGCAGCCTGGGACTAGCGGGATTTCGAGAGACCCAGTACTTC | CASSLGLAGFRETQYF
18 | TRBJ2-3 | TRBD2 | . | TRBV15 | TGTGCCACCAGCTCACGGCGGGGGAGCGGGAGAATTTCGGATACGCAGTATTTT | CATSSRRGSGRISDTQYF
14 | TRBJ2-7 | TRBD2 | . | TRBV29-1 | TGCAGCGCCGCGAATAGCGGGAGTCTCTACGAGCAGTACTTC | CSAANSGSLYEQYF
14 | TRBJ2-7 | TRBD2 | . | TRBV27 | TGTGCCAGCAGTGACGGACCGGGAGGCTACGAGCAGTACTTC | CASSDGPGGYEQYF
15 | TRBJ2-3 | . | . | TRBV27 | TGTGCCAGCAGTACCTCCGGGGGTGGAACAGATACGCAGTATTTT | CASSTSGGGTDTQYF